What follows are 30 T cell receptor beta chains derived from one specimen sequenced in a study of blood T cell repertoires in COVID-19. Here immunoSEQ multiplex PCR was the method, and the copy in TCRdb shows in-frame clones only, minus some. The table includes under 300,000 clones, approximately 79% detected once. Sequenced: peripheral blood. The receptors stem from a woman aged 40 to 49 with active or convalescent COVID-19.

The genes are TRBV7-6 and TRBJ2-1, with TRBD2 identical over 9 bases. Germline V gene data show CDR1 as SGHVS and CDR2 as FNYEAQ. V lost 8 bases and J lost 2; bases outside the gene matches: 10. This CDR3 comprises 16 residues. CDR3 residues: CASGPKAGGTYNEQFF. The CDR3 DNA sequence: TGTGCCAGCGGGCCCAAAGCGGGGGGAACCTACAATGAGCAGTTCTTC. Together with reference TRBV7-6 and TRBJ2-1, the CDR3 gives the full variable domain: GAGVSQSPRYKVTKRGQDVALRCDPISGHVSLYWYRQALGQGPEFLTYFNYEAQQDKSGLPNDRFSAERPEGSISTLTIQRTEQRDSAMYRCASGPKAGGTYNEQFFGPGTRLTVL.

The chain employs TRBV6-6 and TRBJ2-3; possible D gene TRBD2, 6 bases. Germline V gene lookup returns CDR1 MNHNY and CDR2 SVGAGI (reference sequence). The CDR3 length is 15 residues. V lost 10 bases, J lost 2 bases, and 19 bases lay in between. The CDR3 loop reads CATERGKSPTDTQYF. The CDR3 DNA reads TGTGCCACCGAACGGGGGAAATCCCCCACAGATACGCAGTATTTT.

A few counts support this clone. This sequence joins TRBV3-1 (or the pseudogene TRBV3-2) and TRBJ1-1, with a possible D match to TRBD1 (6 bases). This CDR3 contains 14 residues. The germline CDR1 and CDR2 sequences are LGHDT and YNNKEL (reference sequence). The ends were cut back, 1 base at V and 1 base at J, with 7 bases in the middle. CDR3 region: CASSQGQANTEAFF. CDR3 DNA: TGTGCCAGCAGCCAAGGACAGGCGAACACTGAAGCTTTCTTT.

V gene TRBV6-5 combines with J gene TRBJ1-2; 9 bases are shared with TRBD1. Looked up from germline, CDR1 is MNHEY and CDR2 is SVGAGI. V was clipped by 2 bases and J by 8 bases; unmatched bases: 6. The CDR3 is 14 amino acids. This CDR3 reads CASSYADRGLGYTF. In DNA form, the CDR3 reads TGTGCCAGCAGTTACGCGGACAGGGGTTTAGGCTACACCTTC.

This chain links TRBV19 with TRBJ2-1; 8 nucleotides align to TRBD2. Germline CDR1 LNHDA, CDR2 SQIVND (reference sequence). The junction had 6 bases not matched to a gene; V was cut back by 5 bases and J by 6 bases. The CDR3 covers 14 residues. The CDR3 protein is CASSAGLAGNEQFF. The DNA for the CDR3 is TGTGCCAGTAGTGCTGGACTAGCCGGCAATGAGCAGTTCTTC.

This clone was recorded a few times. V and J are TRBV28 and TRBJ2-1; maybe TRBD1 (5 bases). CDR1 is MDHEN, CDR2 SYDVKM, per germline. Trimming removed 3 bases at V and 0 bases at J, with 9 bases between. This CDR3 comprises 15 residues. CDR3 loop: CASSFVGRSYNEQFF. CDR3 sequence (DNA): TGTGCCAGCAGTTTTGTGGGGCGCTCCTACAATGAGCAGTTCTTC.

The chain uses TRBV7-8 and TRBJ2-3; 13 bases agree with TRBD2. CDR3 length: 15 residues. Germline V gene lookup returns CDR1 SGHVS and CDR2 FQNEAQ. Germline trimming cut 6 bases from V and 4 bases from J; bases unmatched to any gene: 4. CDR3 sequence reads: CASSPGLAGADTQYF. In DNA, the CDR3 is TGTGCCAGCAGTCCCGGACTAGCGGGGGCAGATACGCAGTATTTT.

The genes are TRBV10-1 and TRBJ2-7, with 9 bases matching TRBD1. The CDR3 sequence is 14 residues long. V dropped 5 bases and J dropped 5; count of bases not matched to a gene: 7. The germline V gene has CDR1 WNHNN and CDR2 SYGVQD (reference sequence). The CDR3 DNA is TGCGCCAGCAGTATGACAGGGGGGGCCCACGAGCAGTACTTC. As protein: CASSMTGGAHEQYF.

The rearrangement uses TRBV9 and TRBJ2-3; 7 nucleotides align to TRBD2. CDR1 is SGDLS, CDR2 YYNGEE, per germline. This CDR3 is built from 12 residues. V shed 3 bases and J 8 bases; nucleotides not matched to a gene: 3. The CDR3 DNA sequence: TGTGCCAGCAGCGGACCGGGGGGTACGCAGTATTTT. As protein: CASSGPGGTQYF.

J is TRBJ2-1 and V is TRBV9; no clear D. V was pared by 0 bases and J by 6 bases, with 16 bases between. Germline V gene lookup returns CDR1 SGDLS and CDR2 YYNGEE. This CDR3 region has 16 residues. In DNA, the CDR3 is TGTGCCAGCAGCGTAGGGTCGGCCAGGCTCTTCAATGAGCAGTTCTTC. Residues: CASSVGSARLFNEQFF.

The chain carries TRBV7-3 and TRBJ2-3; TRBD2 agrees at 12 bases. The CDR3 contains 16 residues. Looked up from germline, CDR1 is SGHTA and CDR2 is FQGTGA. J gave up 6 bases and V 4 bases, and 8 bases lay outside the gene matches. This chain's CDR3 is CASSSRLAGELDTQYF. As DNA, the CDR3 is TGTGCCAGCAGCTCGCGACTAGCGGGGGAGCTTGATACGCAGTATTTT.

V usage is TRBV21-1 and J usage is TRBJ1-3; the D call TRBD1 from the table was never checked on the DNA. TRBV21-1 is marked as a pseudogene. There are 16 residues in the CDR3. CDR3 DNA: TGTGCCAGCAGCAAAGCGCTCCAGGATCAGAGCAGCACCATATATTTT. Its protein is CASSKALQDQSSTIYF.

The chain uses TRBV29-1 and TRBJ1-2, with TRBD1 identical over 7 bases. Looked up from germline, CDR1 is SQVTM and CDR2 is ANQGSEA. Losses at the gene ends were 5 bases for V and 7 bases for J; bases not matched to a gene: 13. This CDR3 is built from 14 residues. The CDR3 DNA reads TGCAGCGTTACCACCCAGGGGGGTCAAAGTGGCTACACCTTC. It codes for CSVTTQGGQSGYTF. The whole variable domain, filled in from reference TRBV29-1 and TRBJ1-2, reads SAVISQKPSRDICQRGTSLTIQCQVDSQVTMMFWYRQQPGQSLTLIATANQGSEATYESGFVIDKFPISRPNLTFSTLTVSNMSPEDSSIYLCSVTTQGGQSGYTFGSGTRLTVV.

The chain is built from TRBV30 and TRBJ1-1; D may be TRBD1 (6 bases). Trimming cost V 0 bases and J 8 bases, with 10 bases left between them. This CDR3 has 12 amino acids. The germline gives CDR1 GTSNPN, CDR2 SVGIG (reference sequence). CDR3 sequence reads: CAWSVNRAEAFF. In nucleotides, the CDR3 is TGTGCCTGGAGTGTTAACAGGGCGGAAGCTTTCTTT.

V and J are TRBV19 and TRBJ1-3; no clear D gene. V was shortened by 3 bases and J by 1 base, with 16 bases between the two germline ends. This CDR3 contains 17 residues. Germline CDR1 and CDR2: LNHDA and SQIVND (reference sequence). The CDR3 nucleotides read TGTGCCAGTAGTATGCCCCCAGGAAGTATATCTGGAAACACCATATATTTT. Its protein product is CASSMPPGSISGNTIYF.

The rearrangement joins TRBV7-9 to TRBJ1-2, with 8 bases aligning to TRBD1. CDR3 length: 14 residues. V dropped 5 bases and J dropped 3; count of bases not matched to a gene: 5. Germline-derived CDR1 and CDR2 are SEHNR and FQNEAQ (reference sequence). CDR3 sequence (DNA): TGTGCCAGCAGCCGCGACAGGGGAGACTATGGCTACACCTTC. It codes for CASSRDRGDYGYTF. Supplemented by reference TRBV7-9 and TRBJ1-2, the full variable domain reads DTGVSQNPRHKITKRGQNVTFRCDPISEHNRLYWYRQTLGQGPEFLTYFQNEAQLEKSRLLSDRFSAERPKGSFSTLEIQRTEQGDSAMYLCASSRDRGDYGYTFGSGTRLTVV.

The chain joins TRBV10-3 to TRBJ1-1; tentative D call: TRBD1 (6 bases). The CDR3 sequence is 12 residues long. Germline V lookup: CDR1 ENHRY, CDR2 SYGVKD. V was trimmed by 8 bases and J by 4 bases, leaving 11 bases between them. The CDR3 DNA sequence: TGTGCCATCTGGGGAGGGGGCACTGAAGCTTTCTTT. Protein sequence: CAIWGGGTEAFF.

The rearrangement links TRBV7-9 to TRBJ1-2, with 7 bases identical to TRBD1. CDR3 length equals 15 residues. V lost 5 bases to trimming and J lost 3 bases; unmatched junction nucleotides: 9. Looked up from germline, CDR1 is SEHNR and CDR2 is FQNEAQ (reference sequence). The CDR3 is CASSPDRDPYYGYTF. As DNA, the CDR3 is TGTGCCAGCAGCCCAGACAGGGATCCGTACTATGGCTACACCTTC.

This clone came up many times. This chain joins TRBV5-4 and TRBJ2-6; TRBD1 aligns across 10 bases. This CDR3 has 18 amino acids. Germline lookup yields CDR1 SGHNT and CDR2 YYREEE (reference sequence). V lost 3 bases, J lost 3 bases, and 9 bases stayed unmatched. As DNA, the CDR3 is TGTGCCAGCAGCTGGCTCGGGACAGGGGCCTTTGGGGCCAACGTCCTGACTTTC. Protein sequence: CASSWLGTGAFGANVLTF.

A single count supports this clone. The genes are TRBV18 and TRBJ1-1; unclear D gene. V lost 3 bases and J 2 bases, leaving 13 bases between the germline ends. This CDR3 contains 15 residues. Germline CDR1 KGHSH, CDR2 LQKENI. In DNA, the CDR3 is TGTGCCAGCTCACCCCAAGTCTCTCTAAACACTGAAGCTTTCTTT. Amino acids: CASSPQVSLNTEAFF. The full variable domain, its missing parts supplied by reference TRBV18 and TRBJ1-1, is NAGVMQNPRHLVRRRGQEARLRCSPMKGHSHVYWYRQLPEEGLKFMVYLQKENIIDESGMPKERFSAEFPKEGPSILRIQQVVRGDSAAYFCASSPQVSLNTEAFFGQGTRLTVV.

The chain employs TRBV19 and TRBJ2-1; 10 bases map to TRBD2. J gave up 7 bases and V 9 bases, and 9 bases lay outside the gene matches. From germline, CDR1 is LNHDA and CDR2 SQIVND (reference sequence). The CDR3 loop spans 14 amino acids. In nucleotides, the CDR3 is TGTGCCAGCCGGTTGGTAGCGGGGGGTAATGAGCAGTTCTTC. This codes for CASRLVAGGNEQFF.

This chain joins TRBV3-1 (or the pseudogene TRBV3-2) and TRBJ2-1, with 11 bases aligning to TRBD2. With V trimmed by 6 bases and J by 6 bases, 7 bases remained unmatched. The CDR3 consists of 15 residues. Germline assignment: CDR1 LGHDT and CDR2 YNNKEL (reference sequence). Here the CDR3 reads CASSGGSGGVNEQFF. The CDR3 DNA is TGTGCCAGCAGTGGCGGTAGCGGGGGGGTCAATGAGCAGTTCTTC.

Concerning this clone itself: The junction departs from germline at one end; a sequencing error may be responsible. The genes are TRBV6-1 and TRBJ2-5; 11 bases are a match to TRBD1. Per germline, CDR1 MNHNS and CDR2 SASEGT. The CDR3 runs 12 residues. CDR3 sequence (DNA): TGTGCCAGCAGTGATCGGGACAGGGGGGGCAACTTC. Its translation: CASSDRDRGGNF.

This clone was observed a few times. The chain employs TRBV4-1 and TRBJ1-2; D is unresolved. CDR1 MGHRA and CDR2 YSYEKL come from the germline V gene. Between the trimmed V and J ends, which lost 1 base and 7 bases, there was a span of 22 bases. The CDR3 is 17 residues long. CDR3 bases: TGCGCCAGCAGCCAAGGCCGGGGTGGAGGATGGGCTCGTGGCTACACCTTC. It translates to CASSQGRGGGWARGYTF.

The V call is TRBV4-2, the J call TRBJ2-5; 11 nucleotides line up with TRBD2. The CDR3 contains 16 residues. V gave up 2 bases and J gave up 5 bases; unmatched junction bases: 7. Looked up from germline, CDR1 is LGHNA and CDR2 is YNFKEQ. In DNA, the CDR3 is TGTGCCAGCAGCCAAATACTAGCGGGGGAAGTTGAGACCCAGTACTTC. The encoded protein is CASSQILAGEVETQYF.

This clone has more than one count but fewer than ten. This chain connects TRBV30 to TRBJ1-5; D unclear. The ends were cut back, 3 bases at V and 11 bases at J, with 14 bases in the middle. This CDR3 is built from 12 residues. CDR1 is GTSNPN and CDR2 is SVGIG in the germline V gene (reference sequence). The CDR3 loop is CAWRGSGMTQHF. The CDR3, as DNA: TGTGCCTGGAGAGGATCCGGGATGACCCAGCATTTT.

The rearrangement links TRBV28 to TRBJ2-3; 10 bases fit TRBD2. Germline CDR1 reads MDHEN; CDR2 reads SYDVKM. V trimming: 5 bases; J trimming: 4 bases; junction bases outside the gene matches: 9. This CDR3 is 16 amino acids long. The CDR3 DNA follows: TGTGCCAGCAGTCCGGTAGCGGGGGGACGACCAGATACGCAGTATTTT. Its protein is CASSPVAGGRPDTQYF.

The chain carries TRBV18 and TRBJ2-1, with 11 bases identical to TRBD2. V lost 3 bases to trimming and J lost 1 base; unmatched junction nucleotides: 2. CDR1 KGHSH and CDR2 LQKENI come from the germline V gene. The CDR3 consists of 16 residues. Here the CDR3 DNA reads TGTGCCAGCTCACCCGGGACTAGCGGATCCTACAATGAGCAGTTCTTC. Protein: CASSPGTSGSYNEQFF. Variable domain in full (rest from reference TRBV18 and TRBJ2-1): NAGVMQNPRHLVRRRGQEARLRCSPMKGHSHVYWYRQLPEEGLKFMVYLQKENIIDESGMPKERFSAEFPKEGPSILRIQQVVRGDSAAYFCASSPGTSGSYNEQFFGPGTRLTVL.

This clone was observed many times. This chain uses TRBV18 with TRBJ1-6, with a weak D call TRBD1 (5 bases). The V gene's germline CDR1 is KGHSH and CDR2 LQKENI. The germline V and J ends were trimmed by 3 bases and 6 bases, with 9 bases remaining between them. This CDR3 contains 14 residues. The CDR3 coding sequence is TGTGCCAGCTCACCGGGGGGACCTAATTCACCCCTCCACTTT. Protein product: CASSPGGPNSPLHF. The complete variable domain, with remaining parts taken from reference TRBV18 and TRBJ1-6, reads NAGVMQNPRHLVRRRGQEARLRCSPMKGHSHVYWYRQLPEEGLKFMVYLQKENIIDESGMPKERFSAEFPKEGPSILRIQQVVRGDSAAYFCASSPGGPNSPLHFGNGTRLTVT.

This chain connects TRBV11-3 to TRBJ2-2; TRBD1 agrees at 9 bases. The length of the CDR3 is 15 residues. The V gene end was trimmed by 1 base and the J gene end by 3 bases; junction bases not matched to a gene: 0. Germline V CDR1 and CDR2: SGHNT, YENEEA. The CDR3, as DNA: TGTGCCAGCAGCTTAGGGACAGGGGACACCGGGGAGCTGTTTTTT. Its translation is CASSLGTGDTGELFF.